The 28 T cell receptor beta chains given below trace back to one sample, sequenced in a study of T cell repertoires in cytomegalovirus infection. TCRdb ran MiXCR on the reads and lists one entry per CDR3 protein. Of nearly 650,000 distinct CDR3 sequences in the sample, 20% to 25% were seen once. Sequencing was done on a sample of CD8+ T cells from PBMCs. Source of these receptors: a human donor in good health (CMV status not recorded). Some clones in this sample may be carry-over from other donors' samples.

This clonotype was observed at least ten times. The junction departs from germline at one end; a sequencing error may be responsible. The chain has TRBV5-5 and TRBJ1-1; TRBD1 aligns across 9 bases. This CDR3 has 14 amino acids. CDR1 is SGHKS and CDR2 is YYEKEE in the germline V gene (reference sequence). The CDR3 DNA follows: TGTGCCAGCAGGTTGGACAGGGGAAGGACTGAAGCTTTCTTT. Protein: CASRLDRGRTEAFF.

This clonotype was counted many times. The chain links TRBV5-6 to TRBJ1-5; a possible D gene is TRBD1 (5 bases). The germline V gene encodes CDR1 SGHDT and CDR2 YYEEEE. V was cut by 4 bases and J by 4 bases, with 18 bases left in between. The length of the CDR3 is 16 residues. CDR3 loop: CASSHRSGRANQPQHF. As DNA, the CDR3 is TGTGCCAGCAGCCACCGTTCCGGCAGGGCGAATCAGCCCCAGCATTTT.

This clonotype was seen only a few times. In DNA, the CDR3 is TGTGCCAGCAGTAGACAGGGATTGGATGAGCAGTTCTTC. Encoded protein: CASSRQGLDEQFF. The chain combines TRBV25-1 with TRBJ2-1, with TRBD1 matching 7 bases. The length of the CDR3 is 13 residues. V trimming: 5 bases; J trimming: 8 bases; junction bases outside the gene matches: 6. CDR1 is MGHDK, CDR2 SYGVNS, per germline.

This clonotype was observed a handful of times. J is TRBJ2-7 and V is TRBV2; 7 nucleotides agree with TRBD2. CDR3 length equals 11 residues. Trimming took 10 bases from V and 6 from J; bases not matched to a gene: 6. CDR1 and CDR2 (germline): SNHLY, FYNNEI. The chain's CDR3 is CANQWGGEQYV. DNA of the CDR3: TGTGCCAATCAGTGGGGGGGCGAGCAGTACGTC.

This clonotype was observed a handful of times. This chain links TRBV28 with TRBJ2-4; D possibly corresponds to TRBD1 (6 bases). Germline V CDR1 and CDR2: MDHEN, SYDVKM. The V end was cut by 4 bases, the J end by 8 bases, with 18 bases between. CDR3 length equals 15 residues. In DNA, the CDR3 is TGTGCCAGCAGTTGGAACTTACAGGGTCCGGACATTCAGTACTTC. Translating it yields CASSWNLQGPDIQYF.

Ten or more counts support this clonotype. V and J are TRBV7-8 and TRBJ2-5; D is possibly TRBD1 or TRBD2 (5 bases each). V lost 7 bases and J 2 bases, leaving 17 bases between the germline ends. CDR3 length: 15 residues. CDR1 is SGHVS, CDR2 FQNEAQ, per germline. CDR3: CASIRGRDDQETQYF. The CDR3, as DNA: TGTGCCAGCATTCGGGGCAGGGATGATCAAGAGACCCAGTACTTC.

This clonotype was seen more than once but under ten times. The V gene is TRBV29-1, the J gene TRBJ1-2, with D unresolved. From germline, CDR1 is SQVTM and CDR2 ANQGSEA. The CDR3 contains 11 residues. The germline V and J ends were trimmed by 6 bases and 6 bases, with 11 bases remaining between them. The CDR3 protein is CSVIGEDGYTF. For the CDR3, the DNA is TGCAGCGTCATCGGGGAGGATGGCTACACCTTC.

Ten or more counts support this clonotype. This chain links TRBV27 with TRBJ2-2; possible D gene TRBD1, 6 bases. CDR3 length: 15 amino acids. V was clipped by 7 bases and J by 1 base, with 13 bases between them. CDR1 and CDR2 from the germline V gene are MNHEY and SMNVEV (reference sequence). The CDR3 bases are TGTGCCAGCAAGTTCGGGACAAAGAACACCGGGGAGCTGTTTTTT. Its translation: CASKFGTKNTGELFF.

This clonotype has at least ten counts. V and J are TRBV6-1 and TRBJ2-5; TRBD1 matches at 8 bases. Germline V gene sequence: CDR1 MNHNS, CDR2 SASEGT. The junction had 12 bases not matched to a gene; V was cut back by 5 bases and J by 4 bases. The CDR3 loop spans 16 amino acids. Here the CDR3 DNA reads TGTGCCAGCAGTTGGGAGTGGACAGGGATTCTAGAGACCCAGTACTTC. It is translated as CASSWEWTGILETQYF.

The chain combines TRBV24-1 with TRBJ2-1, with no clear D. The CDR3 loop spans 15 amino acids. With 4 bases removed from V and 4 bases from J, the gap between germline ends came to 13 bases. Germline V gene sequence: CDR1 KGHDR, CDR2 SFDVKD. The CDR3 DNA follows: TGTGCCACCAGTGACGCCCGCCGGGCTTACAATGAGCAGTTCTTC. This encodes CATSDARRAYNEQFF.

The V gene is TRBV5-5, the J gene TRBJ2-6; 10 bases agree with TRBD1. There are 21 residues in the CDR3. Germline assignment: CDR1 SGHKS and CDR2 YYEKEE (reference sequence). Trimming at V came to 4 bases and at J to 3 bases, leaving 19 bases not matched to a gene. CDR3 residues: CASSPRDRGGPDPFGANVLTF. CDR3 bases: TGTGCCAGCAGCCCGAGGGACAGGGGTGGACCGGACCCTTTTGGGGCCAACGTCCTGACTTTC. Using reference TRBV5-5 and TRBJ2-6 for the parts outside the CDR3, the full variable domain is DAGVTQSPTHLIKTRGQQVTLRCSPISGHKSVSWYQQVLGQGPQFIFQYYEKEERGRGNFPDRFSARQFPNYSSELNVNALLLGDSALYLCASSPRDRGGPDPFGANVLTFGAGSRLTVL.

This clonotype was detected a few times. The V and J genes are TRBV19 and TRBJ1-5; maybe TRBD1 (6 bases). Deletions cut 3 bases from V and 2 bases from J, with 20 bases between. This CDR3 region has 18 residues. Per germline, CDR1 LNHDA and CDR2 SQIVND (reference sequence). The CDR3 loop is CASSISPRDTGRNQPQHF. As DNA, the CDR3 is TGTGCCAGTAGTATTAGCCCCCGGGACACCGGACGCAATCAGCCCCAGCATTTT.

This chain uses TRBV4-1 with TRBJ1-5; the D gene is possibly TRBD1 (5 bases). The germline CDR1 and CDR2 sequences are MGHRA and YSYEKL. The CDR3 loop spans 16 amino acids. V lost 3 bases, J lost 2 bases, and 14 bases lay in between. Here the CDR3 DNA reads TGCGCCAGCAGCCACGGGGGGAGCATGGGCAATCAGCCCCAGCATTTT. It encodes CASSHGGSMGNQPQHF.

This clonotype appeared many times. V gene TRBV7-8 combines with J gene TRBJ2-2, with a possible D match to TRBD2 (6 bases). V lost 5 bases to trimming and J lost 7 bases, with 29 bases between them. Germline loops: CDR1 SGHVS, CDR2 FQNEAQ. The CDR3 has 19 residues. DNA of the CDR3: TGTGCCAGCAGCCCCTGGCTAGCGAACCTTAGGAGTCTTGGCGGGGAGCTGTTTTTT. This gives the protein CASSPWLANLRSLGGELFF.

The chain has TRBV14 and TRBJ2-1; 15 nucleotides agree with TRBD2. V shed 3 bases, J shed 4 bases, and the junction held 7 bases outside the gene matches. Germline CDR1 is SGHDN and CDR2 is FVKESK. This CDR3 contains 18 residues. CDR3 region: CASSHPGTSGGPYNEQFF. CDR3 bases: TGTGCCAGCAGCCACCCTGGGACTAGCGGGGGGCCGTACAATGAGCAGTTCTTC.

This clonotype was observed a handful of times. The gene calls are TRBV5-6 and TRBJ1-1, with D possibly being TRBD1 (6 bases). V lost 5 bases, J lost 0 bases, and 14 bases lay in between. The CDR3 spans 15 residues. The germline gives CDR1 SGHDT, CDR2 YYEEEE. The CDR3 loop is CASRQGRNMNTEAFF. The CDR3 DNA reads TGTGCCAGCAGACAGGGACGGAATATGAACACTGAAGCTTTCTTT.

The table lists this clonotype with many counts. This sequence joins TRBV20-1 and TRBJ1-2; 12 nucleotides agree with TRBD1. The CDR3 runs to 15 residues. J gave up 8 bases and V 0 bases, and 7 bases lay outside the gene matches. The germline CDR1 and CDR2 sequences are DFQATT and SNEGSKA (reference sequence). CDR3 in DNA: TGCAGTGCTAGAGATCTGGGACAGGGGGCTCAGGGCTACACCTTC. This encodes CSARDLGQGAQGYTF.

This clonotype was detected ten times or more. The chain is built from TRBV28 and TRBJ1-5, with a weak D call TRBD1 (5 bases). The V and J ends lost 6 bases and 3 bases respectively, with 12 bases between them. The V gene's germline CDR1 is MDHEN and CDR2 SYDVKM. CDR3 length: 14 residues. The CDR3 sequence is CASRTDSYNQPQHF. The CDR3 DNA sequence: TGTGCCAGCAGAACCGACAGCTACAATCAGCCCCAGCATTTT.

About this clonotype: At one of its ends the junction is not consistent with the germline gene, which may arise from a read error. The V call is TRBV6-2 or TRBV6-3, the J call TRBJ2-1; D is ambiguous. Germline V gene lookup returns CDR1 MNHEY and CDR2 SVGEGT. The CDR3 spans 14 residues. This chain's CDR3 is CTSSYESSYNEQFF. In DNA form, the CDR3 reads TGTACCAGCAGTTACGAGAGCTCCTACAATGAGCAGTTCTTC.

The chain couples TRBV5-1 to TRBJ2-7, with D possibly TRBD2 on 5 matching bases. CDR3 length: 16 amino acids. V shed 2 bases and J shed 6 bases, with 21 bases lying between them. Germline V CDR1 and CDR2: SGHRS, YFSETQ. CDR3 in amino acids: CASSFLEGTAISEQYF. The CDR3 nucleotides read TGCGCCAGCAGCTTTCTAGAGGGAACGGCGATCTCCGAGCAGTACTTC.

V gene TRBV2 combines with J gene TRBJ2-6; D uncertain. CDR3 length: 21 residues. Germline V gene data show CDR1 as SNHLY and CDR2 as FYNNEI. V shed 0 bases and J shed 0 bases, with 21 bases lying between them. The CDR3 region has the DNA TGTGCCAGCAGTGAAGCGCTTCATATCGCTCGACTTAACTCTGGGGCCAACGTCCTGACTTTC. It translates to CASSEALHIARLNSGANVLTF.

This clonotype appeared a few times. The chain combines TRBV13 with TRBJ1-5, with 9 bases lining up with TRBD1. This CDR3 comprises 15 residues. Germline V CDR1 and CDR2: PRHDT, FYEKMQ (reference sequence). V shed 3 bases and J 7 bases; nucleotides not matched to a gene: 7. CDR3 loop: CASSFGTGSGQPQHF. The CDR3 coding sequence is TGTGCCAGCAGCTTTGGGACAGGGAGCGGCCAGCCCCAGCATTTT.

The chain is built from TRBV5-6 and TRBJ1-5, with D maybe TRBD1 (6 bases). The CDR3 loop spans 16 amino acids. CDR1 is SGHDT, CDR2 YYEEEE, per germline. V shed 0 bases and J shed 5 bases, with 15 bases lying between them. The CDR3 DNA reads as TGTGCCAGCAGCTTGGGGACTCGGGACACTTATCAGCCCCAGCATTTT. This codes for CASSLGTRDTYQPQHF. Drawing the rest from reference TRBV5-6 and TRBJ1-5, the complete variable domain is DAGVTQSPTHLIKTRGQQVTLRCSPKSGHDTVSWYQQALGQGPQFIFQYYEEEERQRGNFPDRFSGHQFPNYSSELNVNALLLGDSALYLCASSLGTRDTYQPQHFGDGTRLSIL.

This clonotype was detected once. An end of the junction differs from the germline gene, which may be a read error. DNA of the CDR3: TGTGCCAGTAGTATAGAAATGGGGACAGGGAGACTCACAGATACGCATTATTTT. It encodes CASSIEMGTGRLTDTHYF. V is TRBV19 and J is TRBJ2-3; 9 bases match TRBD1. Germline lookup yields CDR1 LNHDA and CDR2 SQIVND (reference sequence). There are 18 residues in the CDR3.

This clonotype was seen more than once but under ten times. CDR3 DNA sequence: TGTGCCAGTGGCGTTACAGGATCCAATGAGCAGTTCTTC. This gives the protein CASGVTGSNEQFF. The gene calls are TRBV6-2 or TRBV6-3 and TRBJ2-1; D is perhaps TRBD1 (5 bases). The germline V and J ends were trimmed by 9 bases and 6 bases, with 15 bases remaining between them. This CDR3 region has 13 residues. Looked up from germline, CDR1 is MNHEY and CDR2 is SVGEGT.

This clonotype was picked up many times. The chain joins TRBV20-1 to TRBJ2-7; perhaps D is TRBD1 or TRBD2 (5 bases each). V was clipped by 0 bases and J by 0 bases, with 6 bases between them. Germline V gives CDR1 DFQATT, CDR2 SNEGSKA (reference sequence). The CDR3 loop spans 13 amino acids. The CDR3 spells CSARERGSYEQYV. The DNA for the CDR3 is TGCAGTGCTAGAGAGAGGGGCTCCTACGAGCAGTACGTC.

With respect to this clonotype: Being one base from a much bigger clone, this may be a read error. The V gene is TRBV7-9, the J gene TRBJ2-1; 7 nucleotides match TRBD1. CDR3 length: 13 residues. Germline lookup yields CDR1 SEHNR and CDR2 FQNEAQ (reference sequence). The CDR3, as DNA: TGTGCCGGCAGCCTCGACAGGGCCAATGAGCAGTTCTTC. This encodes CAGSLDRANEQFF.

This clonotype was seen many times. The chain links TRBV12-3 or TRBV12-4 to TRBJ1-3, with a possible D match to TRBD1 (6 bases). The V end was cut by 6 bases, the J end by 0 bases, with 15 bases between. This CDR3 comprises 16 residues. CDR3 nucleotides: TGTGCCAGCAGACCTCCCGGGACAATCTCTGGAAACACCATATATTTT. Protein product: CASRPPGTISGNTIYF.